This T cell receptor (beta chain) was sequenced for a study of T cell clonality in common variable immunodeficiency. This clone was detected a few times. What it recognizes is unknown. The read comes to an end 3 residues before the CDR3 does, leaving the germline J gene to fill in the end. The study's findings and limits: What drives increased CVID clonality needs T cell subpopulation sequencing. Compared with healthy controls, CVID subjects showed increased TCRbeta clonality, mostly in about a third. Common variable immunodeficiency TCR beta sequences reportedly had fewer deletions and N-nucleotide insertions.

Blood samples were heparinized, 5 to 8 ml per donor. The repertoire was sequenced with immunoSEQ multiplex PCR; TCRdb's copy has only in-frame clones and lacks some. In total the sample includes just over 15,000 clones, none of them seen once. This CDR3 contains 14 residues. The germline V gene encodes CDR1 LNHDA and CDR2 SQIVND (reference sequence). Trimming took off 2 bases at V and 0 bases at J, with 7 bases between the two ends. The chain carries TRBV19 and TRBJ1-1; D not resolved. The sample taken for sequencing was peripheral blood mononuclear cells. This clonotype originated in a human donor with common variable immunodeficiency. The CDR3 protein is CASSIRSLNTEAFF. The sequenced CDR3 bases are TGTGCCAGTAGTATAAGGTCCCTGAACACTGAA.